Listed here are 30 T cell receptor beta chains from one sample, sequenced in a study of tumor-infiltrating lymphocytes in primary liver carcinoma. Total RNA amounting to around 540 ng was the source from which TCR beta cDNA was made with a constant-region primer. Nested multiplex PCR, run for three rounds with slightly modified ARM-PCR, yielded TCR beta libraries. The first two PCR rounds, roughly 10 cycles each, used TRBV1-TRBV30 forward primers and a C-beta reverse primer. TCRdb passed the multiplex PCR reads through MiXCR, listing each CDR3 protein once. The sample records roughly 22,000 distinct CDR3 sequences, approximately 80% being singletons. For each extraction, RNA and DNA were obtained together from 20-30 mg of unsorted bulk tissue. Sequenced sample: liver tumor tissue from sampling region 2. Subset indicated: tumor region T2, inferior pole. Receptors originate from a woman in her 30s with primary liver carcinoma and hepatitis B virus infection.

On this clonotype itself: A much larger clone is a single base away; this may be a read error. V is TRBV20-1 and J is TRBJ2-3; 9 bases are a match to TRBD2. The CDR3 spans 15 residues. Germline lookup yields CDR1 DFQATT and CDR2 SNEGSKA (reference sequence). CDR3 DNA sequence: TGCAGTGCTAGACTAGCGGGACCAGACCTCGATAGGCAGTATTTT. Protein sequence: CSARLAGPDLDRQYF.

On this clonotype: This could be a read error, since a much larger clone is one nucleotide away. V and J are TRBV7-6 and TRBJ2-5; possibly TRBD1 for D (6 bases). Germline CDR1 and CDR2: SGHVS and FNYEAQ. Trimming pared 4 bases from V and 1 base from J, leaving 19 bases between. CDR3 length: 17 residues. The CDR3 is CASSYSIQGSAQETQYF. The CDR3 DNA reads as TGTGCCAGCAGCTACAGTATACAGGGATCAGCCCAAGAGACCCAGTACTTC.

This clonotype was seen many times. A much larger clone differs from this one at a single base, so this may be a read error. The conserved closing phenylalanine or tryptophan is absent in this CDR3, likely reflecting a read error. This sequence joins TRBV6-1 and TRBJ1-4; tentative D call: TRBD1 (5 bases). The CDR3 spans 14 residues. V dropped 7 bases and J dropped 7 bases, with 16 bases sitting between them. Per the germline V gene, CDR1 is MNHNS and CDR2 is SASEGT. The CDR3 sequence is CASMDQGGREKLFL. The CDR3 DNA follows: TGTGCCAGCATGGACCAGGGTGGCCGTGAAAAACTGTTTCTT.

The rearrangement joins TRBV12-3 or TRBV12-4 to TRBJ2-3; D remains unclear. This CDR3 comprises 15 residues. The V and J ends lost 3 bases and 11 bases respectively, with 21 bases between them. Here the CDR3 DNA reads TGTGCCAGCAGTTTTCCCCCTCCTAGAACAGAAATGCAGTATTTT. Its translation is CASSFPPPRTEMQYF.

As regards this clonotype: A single base separates this from a much larger clone, so it may be a read error. The V and J genes are TRBV29-1 and TRBJ2-2, with D possibly TRBD2 on 5 matching bases. Germline CDR1 and CDR2: SQVTM and ANQGSEA. This CDR3 comprises 12 residues. The CDR3 DNA reads TGCAGCGCCGTAGGGTGGACCGGGGAGCTGTCTTTT. Its protein is CSAVGWTGELSF.

A word on this clonotype: An end of the junction does not agree with germline; a read error may underlie this. This chain joins TRBV2 and TRBJ1-1, with D maybe TRBD1 (6 bases). Germline CDR1 and CDR2: SNHLY and FYNNEI. There are 13 residues in the CDR3. CDR3 sequence: CANRDQANTEAFF. The CDR3 DNA sequence: TGTGCCAACAGGGACCAGGCGAACACAGAAGCTTTCTTT.

This chain links TRBV5-6 with TRBJ1-6, with D possibly being TRBD1 (5 bases). The CDR3 covers 14 residues. Germline CDR1 is SGHDT and CDR2 is YYEEEE. Trimming took off 0 bases at V and 14 bases at J, with 15 bases between the two ends. In nucleotides, the CDR3 is TGTGCCAGCAGCTTGGTTACACTGGGACCATCCCTCCACTTT. As protein: CASSLVTLGPSLHF.

This clonotype came up once. One end of the junction varies from germline; a read error may be responsible. J is TRBJ1-2 and V is TRBV29-1; D is undetermined. CDR3 length: 13 residues. From germline, CDR1 is SQVTM and CDR2 ANQGSEA. As DNA, the CDR3 is TGTAGCGTTGATAAGAACACGTCATATGGCTACACCTTC. It specifies CSVDKNTSYGYTF.

A remark on this clonotype: Its ends do not fully match the called genes, so a read error is possible. The chain has TRBV24-1 and TRBJ2-1; 7 bases are a match to TRBD1. The CDR3 is made up of 15 amino acids. Germline-derived CDR1 and CDR2 are KGHDR and SFDVKD. The CDR3 DNA sequence: TGTGCCACCAGTGATTCCGGGACAGAGCGTTGTGAGCAGTCCTTC. It specifies CATSDSGTERCEQSF.

About this clonotype: Germline and junction disagree at one end, which may indicate a read error. The chain recombines TRBV11-2 with TRBJ2-1; D unclear. This CDR3 region has 13 residues. Germline V gene lookup returns CDR1 SGHAT and CDR2 FQNNGV. This CDR3 reads CASSLGRWFEQFF. The CDR3 nucleotides read TGTGCCAGTAGCTTAGGGCGGTGGTTTGAGCAGTTCTTC. Using reference TRBV11-2 and TRBJ2-1 for the parts outside the CDR3, the full variable domain is EAGVAQSPRYKIIEKRQSVAFWCNPISGHATLYWYQQILGQGPKLLIQFQNNGVVDDSQLPKDRFSAERLKGVDSTLKIQPAKLEDSAVYLCASSLGRWFEQFFGPGTRLTVL.

The chain couples TRBV9 to TRBJ2-1, with D unclear. This CDR3 comprises 12 residues. CDR1 is SGDLS, CDR2 YYNGEE, per germline. V dropped 1 base and J dropped 7 bases, with 6 bases sitting between them. The CDR3 is CASSVLANEQFF. The CDR3 bases are TGTGCCAGCAGCGTACTCGCAAATGAGCAGTTCTTC. Drawing the rest from reference TRBV9 and TRBJ2-1, the complete variable domain is DSGVTQTPKHLITATGQRVTLRCSPRSGDLSVYWYQQSLDQGLQFLIQYYNGEERAKGNILERFSAQQFPDLHSELNLSSLELGDSALYFCASSVLANEQFFGPGTRLTVL.

The chain is built from TRBV6-1 and TRBJ1-2; no reliable D call. Germline CDR1 and CDR2: MNHNS and SASEGT. CDR3 size: 18 residues. V was clipped by 3 bases and J by 0 bases, with 20 bases between them. In nucleotides, the CDR3 is TGTGCCAGCAGTGAGCACTTCCTGGTCCTTATATCTAACTATGGCTACACCTTC. It specifies CASSEHFLVLISNYGYTF.

J is TRBJ2-7 and V is TRBV30, with 7 bases fitting TRBD2. The CDR3 length is 11 residues. Germline V lookup: CDR1 GTSNPN, CDR2 SVGIG (reference sequence). The CDR3 coding sequence is TGTGTCTGGAGGGCTAGCGGAAGGTTCGTCGTC. This codes for CVWRASGRFVV.

This clonotype was counted between two and nine times. Possible read error: a much larger clone is one base away. The chain recombines TRBV9 with TRBJ2-1; no reliable D call. This CDR3 has 13 residues. Germline V gene data show CDR1 as SGDLS and CDR2 as YYNGEE. In DNA form, the CDR3 reads TGTGCCAGCAGCCCCCCTCTGGTGAATGATCAGTTCTTC. The encoded protein is CASSPPLVNDQFF.

A note on this clonotype: At one boundary the junction diverges from the germline segment, which might be a read error. The chain couples TRBV12-3 or TRBV12-4 to TRBJ2-7; TRBD1 is a possible D gene (6 bases). This CDR3 comprises 15 residues. In DNA form, the CDR3 reads TGTCCTAGCCTACAATCCGGTACACAGGGTTACGAACAGTACTTC. Protein: CPSLQSGTQGYEQYF.

A remark on this clonotype: Germline is not matched at one junction end, which may reflect a read error. V gene TRBV6-5 combines with J gene TRBJ2-2, with D perhaps matching TRBD1 (5 bases). Germline V gene data show CDR1 as MNHEY and CDR2 as SVGAGI. This CDR3 contains 15 residues. The CDR3 region is CASSPLAGFIGELFF. The CDR3, as DNA: TGCGCCAGCAGTCCACTGGCAGGGTTCATCGGGGAGCTGTTTTTT.

Remarks on this clonotype: At one end the junction does not follow the germline gene, possibly because of a read error. The V and J genes are TRBV11-2 and TRBJ2-2, with D possibly being TRBD2 (6 bases). This CDR3 is 16 amino acids long. The germline V gene encodes CDR1 SGHAT and CDR2 FQNNGV. The CDR3 bases are TGTCCCAGCAGCTTAGTGACGCTGGCGGGAACCGGGGAGCTGTTTTTT. It is translated as CPSSLVTLAGTGELFF.

Remarks on this clonotype: Because it lacks the conserved phenylalanine or tryptophan at the end, this CDR3 is likely a read error. The chain recombines TRBV25-1 with TRBJ2-2; D remains unclear. The V end was cut by 11 bases, the J end by 7 bases, with 26 bases between. Germline values: CDR1 MGHDK, CDR2 SYGVNS. CDR3 length equals 16 residues. Here the CDR3 reads CALHGASSPYSGELFY. The CDR3 DNA follows: TGTGCCCTTCATGGTGCTTCGTCGCCTTACAGCGGGGAGCTGTTTTAT.

About this clonotype itself: This clone may be a read error of a much larger clone one base away. This chain connects TRBV7-2 to TRBJ1-5; 9 bases are a match to TRBD1. Germline-derived CDR1 and CDR2 are SGHTA and FQGNSA. The CDR3 consists of 14 residues. The chain's CDR3 is CDSRTGVGNQPQHF. The CDR3 DNA reads TGTGACAGCAGGACAGGGGTGGGCAATCAGCCCCAGCATTTT.

Comments on this clonotype: An end of the junction differs from the germline gene, which may be a read error. V gene TRBV5-4 combines with J gene TRBJ2-3; tentative D call: TRBD1 (5 bases). This CDR3 has 17 residues. The germline V gene has CDR1 SGHNT and CDR2 YYREEE (reference sequence). The CDR3 DNA sequence: TGTGCCAGCAGCGCAGACGGACACACTCCACCCACAGAGACGCAGTATTTT. Translating it yields CASSADGHTPPTETQYF.

As for this clonotype: One end of the junction is discordant with germline, which a read error may explain. The V and J genes are TRBV29-1 and TRBJ2-1; TRBD2 agrees at 8 bases. Germline CDR1 and CDR2: SQVTM and ANQGSEA. CDR3 length: 14 amino acids. The CDR3 protein is CSATGLAGYNEQSF. CDR3 nucleotide sequence: TGCAGTGCCACCGGGCTAGCGGGCTACAATGAGCAGTCCTTC.

The chain combines TRBV5-5 with TRBJ1-4; D remains unclear. The CDR3 is 19 residues long. Germline CDR1 is SGHKS and CDR2 is YYEKEE (reference sequence). The V end lost 4 bases, the J end lost 0 bases, and 22 bases lay between the germline ends. The CDR3 is CASSMSLGGRVATNEKLFF. The CDR3 region has the DNA TGTGCCAGCAGCATGAGCTTGGGCGGACGGGTTGCAACTAATGAAAAACTGTTTTTT.

Notes on this clonotype: The missing conserved phenylalanine or tryptophan at the end of this CDR3 makes a read error likely. V gene TRBV28 combines with J gene TRBJ2-7, with TRBD2 as a possible D gene (5 bases). The CDR3 is made up of 14 amino acids. CDR1 is MDHEN, CDR2 SYDVKM, per germline. The CDR3 DNA is TGTGCCAACAGTCCCCGGGGAGTGTCCTACGAGCAGTACATC. Amino acid sequence: CANSPRGVSYEQYI.

As concerns this clonotype: This CDR3 is missing its conserved last phenylalanine or tryptophan, likely due to a read error. The rearrangement links TRBV29-1 to TRBJ1-1; weak D call: TRBD1 (5 bases). Germline V lookup: CDR1 SQVTM, CDR2 ANQGSEA. This CDR3 has 12 residues. The V end was cut by 3 bases, the J end by 4 bases, with 9 bases between. CDR3: CSVESGSTEAFC. As DNA, the CDR3 is TGCAGCGTTGAGTCAGGGAGCACTGAAGCTTTCTGT.

Notes on this clonotype: Possible read error: a much larger clone is one base away. J is TRBJ1-2 and V is TRBV30, with D possibly TRBD1 on 5 matching bases. Looked up from germline, CDR1 is GTSNPN and CDR2 is SVGIG (reference sequence). The CDR3 has 13 amino acids. This chain's CDR3 is CAWRQGLQYGHSF. The DNA of the CDR3 is TGTGCCTGGAGGCAGGGTTTACAGTATGGCCACTCCTTC. The variable domain in full, completed from reference TRBV30 and TRBJ1-2, reads SQTIHQWPATLVQPVGSPLSLECTVEGTSNPNLYWYRQAAGRGLQLLFYSVGIGQISSEVPQNLSASRPQDRQFILSSKKLLLSDSGFYLCAWRQGLQYGHSFGSGTRLTVV.

This clonotype was recorded only once. One end of the junction fails to match germline, which may point to a read error. In nucleotides, the CDR3 is TGTACCAGCGAAAACGGGGGAGATACGCAGTATTTT. Translated, it gives CTSENGGDTQYF. This rearrangement joins TRBV5-4 to TRBJ2-3, with D possibly TRBD2 on 6 matching bases. Germline CDR1 and CDR2: SGHNT and YYREEE (reference sequence). The CDR3 has 12 residues.

This clonotype has a single count. One end of the junction does not line up with germline, which may come from a read error. The V call is TRBV29-1, the J call TRBJ2-1; 7 bases fit TRBD2. Germline lookup yields CDR1 SQVTM and CDR2 ANQGSEA. This CDR3 is 12 amino acids long. This CDR3 reads CIALRDYIEQFF. In DNA form, the CDR3 reads TGCATCGCTCTAAGGGACTACATTGAGCAATTCTTC.

A word on this clonotype: The CDR3 ends on some other residue instead of the conserved phenylalanine or tryptophan, so this is likely a read error. This chain links TRBV12-3 or TRBV12-4 with TRBJ2-1; 9 bases are shared with TRBD2. The CDR3 spans 15 residues. The ends lost 6 bases at V and 12 bases at J; junction bases unmatched: 15. The CDR3 DNA is TGTGCCAGCAGCCTGTCCGTGACTAGCGGACTTGCGCAGTTCTAC. This encodes CASSLSVTSGLAQFY.

About this clonotype itself: One end of the junction varies from germline; a read error may be responsible. Here the CDR3 reads CASSEFLLGQGVHEQYF. In DNA form, the CDR3 reads TGCGCCAGCAGTGAGTTTCTCCTAGGACAAGGGGTCCACGAGCAGTACTTT. The chain employs TRBV10-2 and TRBJ2-7; tentatively, D is TRBD1 (5 bases). CDR1 WSHSY and CDR2 SAAADI come from the germline V gene. This CDR3 is 17 amino acids long.

The chain joins TRBV11-2 to TRBJ1-2; D not certain. Trimming removed 8 bases from V and 4 bases from J, with 20 bases in between. The CDR3 has 15 amino acids. CDR1 is SGHAT and CDR2 is FQNNGV in the germline V gene. The CDR3 here is CASPRGGDWSYGYTF. In DNA form, the CDR3 reads TGTGCCAGCCCACGAGGCGGGGATTGGAGCTATGGCTACACCTTC.